A single TCR beta chain is shown here with its context. Antigen specificity is unknown. These data are taken from a study of blood T cells in healthy people across ages. General study points: Since the PBMCs were unsorted, naive and antigen-experienced cells could not be conclusively compared. Roughly linear declines in TCR beta diversity per million T cells occurred with age.

The second PCR ran about 6 to 12 cycles with a sample-barcoded 5' primer and J-beta primers. Samples each returned at least 3 million CDR3-containing paired-end reads. MiXCR, applied by TCRdb to the 5' RACE reads, yields one record per CDR3 protein. The table shows 1.5 million to 2 million distinct CDR3 sequences, with around 48% occurring only once. Between the trimmed V and J ends, which lost 0 bases and 1 base, there was a span of 10 bases. CDR1 is LGHNA and CDR2 is YSLEER in the germline V gene. The CDR3 loop spans 16 amino acids. Input material: blood. The clonotype comes from a woman in her thirties or forties in good health. The chain joins TRBV4-3 to TRBJ2-1; D remains ambiguous. In DNA form, the CDR3 reads TGCGCCAGCAGCCAAGACCCGGAAGGGTCCTACAATGAGCAGTTCTTC. Translation: CASSQDPEGSYNEQFF.